Described below is a single T cell receptor beta chain sequence and its context. Its antigen is currently unknown. Sequencing used immunoSEQ multiplex PCR; TCRdb keeps in-frame clones, though not all of them. This sample yields more than 150,000 clones, of which 85% to 90% are seen a single time; approximately 0.5% belongs to the top ten. V was pared by 4 bases and J by 7 bases, with 23 bases between. Germline V gives CDR1 MDHEN, CDR2 SYDVKM. The CDR3 totals 16 residues. This sample was included in a study of T cell responses to AZD1222 COVID-19 vaccine. Study-wide points: Spike-specific TCR depth and breadth grew after two AZD1222 doses.

This receptor was identified in an adult in good health. The rearrangement links TRBV28 to TRBJ2-7; tentatively, D is TRBD1 or TRBD2 (7 bases each). Material: peripheral blood, obtained on day 0 of AZD1222 vaccination. The CDR3 region has the DNA TGTGCCAGCAGTTCCCCAGGGGGGGGCCCCCGTGGGGAGCAGTACTTC. It codes for CASSSPGGGPRGEQYF. The full variable domain, its missing parts supplied by reference TRBV28 and TRBJ2-7, is DVKVTQSSRYLVKRTGEKVFLECVQDMDHENMFWYRQDPGLGLRLIYFSYDVKMKEKGDIPEGYSVSREKKERFSLILESASTNQTSMYLCASSSPGGGPRGEQYFGPGTRLTVT.